This T cell receptor (beta chain) was identified during a study of cytomegalovirus exposure and HLA in healthy donors. Findings and caveats of the study: Apparent HLA restriction characterized most CMV-associated TCR beta chains in a later analysis.

PCR primers comprised 60 Vbeta and 13 Jbeta primers. The data were produced by immunoSEQ multiplex PCR, yet TCRdb's version contains in-frame clones alone and is incomplete. Among some 85,000 clones listed, approximately 80% were seen once. Germline CDR1 and CDR2: MNHEY and SMNVEV (reference sequence). There are 18 residues in the CDR3. Trimming pared 0 bases from V and 1 base from J, leaving 18 bases between. Turning to this clone: Its antigen is unidentified.

The sequenced sample consisted of PBMCs. This chain joins TRBV27 and TRBJ2-5; TRBD2 is a possible D gene (6 bases). This TCR came from a man between 40 and 49 years old in good health and CMV-seronegative. In DNA form, the CDR3 reads TGTGCCAGCAGTTTATCGGCCGCCGGGAGCGCACCCCAAGAGACCCAGTACTTC. It translates to CASSLSAAGSAPQETQYF.